This T cell receptor beta chain came from a study of T cells in Graves' hyperthyroidism and ophthalmopathy (dated 2019 in TCRdb). In the study overall: Peripheral blood was sampled at the time of initial diagnosis, prior to any treatment. According to the paper, TCR Vbeta CDR3 sequencing was carried out on approximately 140 peripheral blood samples, which came from 40 to 45 ophthalmopathy, under 85 hyperthyroidism and approximately 17 progressor patients. Following sampling, methimazole starting at 30 mg daily was given to hyperthyroidism patients, and high-dose intravenous methylprednisolone was given to ophthalmopathy patients. The 100 or so discovery patients were randomly divided into training and test sets at a 7:3 ratio. In addition, the study compared T-cell repertoires in thyroid tissue and in blood from roughly six Graves' hyperthyroidism patients. Prospective prediction of ophthalmopathy was tested in an independent validation cohort consisting of some 19 hyperthyroidism patients and around 16 patients who later progressed to ophthalmopathy. TCR V-J signatures able to tell the groups apart were searched for in a discovery cohort of 90 to 100 patients, of whom roughly 42 had Graves' ophthalmopathy and about 60 had stable Graves' hyperthyroidism. The paper's findings and limits, for the study overall: No statistical method was used to fix the sample size in advance, and group allocation was not hidden from the investigators. In validation, the model predicted progression to ophthalmopathy with 65% to 71% sensitivity and about 73% specificity, a median of roughly seven months before onset. Blood samples also contained most of the expanded thyroid clonotypes (frequency above 0.001), which suggests that blood repertoires may reflect thyroid immune responses. In cross-validation, a model built on a 13 V-J signature told ophthalmopathy apart from stable hyperthyroidism with 85% to 90% sensitivity and approximately 84% specificity, and in testing the same model reached 80%/75%.

Amplification of TCR beta CDR3 regions was carried out from RNA transcripts. The first round of RT-PCR for the TCR CDR3 was performed with the HTBI primer set and the Qiagen OneStep RT-PCR kit. The libraries were constructed in a second round of multiplex PCR and then size-selected and purified. Paired-end sequencing of the libraries was performed with 100 bp reads on an Illumina HiSeq2000. From the authors' description of their analysis: SOAPnuke was used to process the raw data, removing reads that contained adapters or uncalled bases, had a mean Phred below 15, or lacked an exact match to the constant primer or identifier. High-quality paired reads were merged with COPE v1.2.5, and unique nucleotide sequences were defined as clonotypes. Clonotypes were aligned to IMGT TRBV, TRBD and TRBJ reference segments using MiTCR v1.1. Only V-J combinations with frequency above 0.0001, covering 98% to 99.2% of repertoires, were analysed. A TCS score was defined as the ratio of F50 (clonal expansion) to E x V (chaos), with BLOSUM62-based TCRdist applied between CDR3 peptides within each V-J. Welch's t-statistics and random forest reduced several hundred V-J features to roughly 13, which were used in a naive Bayes classifier (R e1071). TCRdb ran its own pipeline on the public reads, namely fastp trimming at Q25 and MiXCR clone calling, and kept in-frame beta chains. Every CDR3 protein is listed once, alongside the most common genes and DNA of its rows. These V and J calls originate from TCRdb's pipeline instead of the authors' own analysis. This sample has under 350,000 distinct CDR3 sequences in its table, and about a sixth of those were observed once. Over 50% of the sample goes to the ten largest clones.

This clonotype has a handful of counts. The target of this receptor is not known. No base-level quality is on record; no much larger clone is a single base apart. Ophthalmopathy patients had moderately to severely active disease, with a Clinical Activity Score of 3 or more, a NOSPECS grade of 4 or more, and a disease duration of less than 3 months. Exclusion was applied to patients with uncontrolled infections, other autoimmune diseases, pregnancy or lactation. Diagnoses were based on clinical symptoms, serum thyroxine and TRAb, thyroid ultrasound and orbital computed tomography. Ficoll-Paque density gradient centrifugation was used to isolate PBMCs from about 10 ml of fresh peripheral blood. Total RNA was extracted with Trizol reagent, and quality was checked on an Agilent 2100 Bioanalyzer. The receptor's source is a woman aged 55-69 years with Graves' ophthalmopathy. Sequencing input: blood.

The DNA is TGCGCCAGCAGTTCCGGGACCCCCCTAGAGGATGAGCAGTTCTTC. Its translation is CASSSGTPLEDEQFF. The chain is encoded by TRBV5-1 joined to TRBJ2-1; the D region may be TRBD1 or TRBD2, each matching 5 bases equally. Looking up the germline V gene yields CDR1 SGHRS and CDR2 YFSETQ. Taken from cysteine to phenylalanine, the CDR3 has 15 residues. The kept DNA is CDR3 alone, 45 bases in frame from the first base. Trimming removed 5 bases from V and 8 bases from J, leaving 20 bases between the germline ends.